The clone carrying this TCR beta chain was recorded at least ten times. Its antigen is as yet unknown. The CDR3 end is not reached by the read, which stops 3 residues before it; the germline J gene fills it in. This sample was taken from a study of T cell clonality in common variable immunodeficiency. Sequencing used immunoSEQ multiplex PCR; TCRdb keeps in-frame clones, though not all of them. The repertoire consists of about 81,000 clones, none detected only once. Most patients and controls had Caucasian heritage. Blood samples were heparinized, 5 to 8 ml per donor. Study conclusions and caveats: Links between repertoire features and CVID complications were heterogeneity-limited.

Trimming at V came to 4 bases and at J to 2 bases, leaving 5 bases not matched to a gene. Per the germline V gene, CDR1 is LNHDA and CDR2 is SQIVND (reference sequence). CDR3 length: 15 amino acids. The chain recombines TRBV19 with TRBJ1-1, with 9 bases identical to TRBD1. The sequence was obtained from a person aged 18 to 70 in good health. Sequenced sample: peripheral blood mononuclear cells. The CDR3 loop reads CASSTRTGANTEAFF. The sequenced part of the CDR3 DNA is TGTGCCAGTAGTACCCGGACAGGGGCTAACACTGAA.